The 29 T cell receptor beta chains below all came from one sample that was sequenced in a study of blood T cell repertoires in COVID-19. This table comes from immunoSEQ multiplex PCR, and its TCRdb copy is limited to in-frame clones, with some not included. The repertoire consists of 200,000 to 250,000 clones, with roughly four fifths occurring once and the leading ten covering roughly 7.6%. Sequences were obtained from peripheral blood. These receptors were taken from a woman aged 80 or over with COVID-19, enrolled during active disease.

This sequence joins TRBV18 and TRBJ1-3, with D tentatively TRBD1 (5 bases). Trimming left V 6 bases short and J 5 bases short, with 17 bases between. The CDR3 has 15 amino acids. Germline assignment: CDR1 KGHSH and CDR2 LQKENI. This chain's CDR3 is CASSPGGARRNTIYF. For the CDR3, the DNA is TGTGCCAGCTCTCCCGGAGGGGCCCGGCGAAACACCATATATTTT.

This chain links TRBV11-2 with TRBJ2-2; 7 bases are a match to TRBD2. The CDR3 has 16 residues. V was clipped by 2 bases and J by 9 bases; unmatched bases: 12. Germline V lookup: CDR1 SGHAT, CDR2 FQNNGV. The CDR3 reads CASSLSTSPVIRELFF. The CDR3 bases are TGTGCCAGCAGCTTATCGACTAGCCCAGTTATCCGGGAGCTGTTTTTT. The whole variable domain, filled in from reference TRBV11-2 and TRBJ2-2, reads EAGVAQSPRYKIIEKRQSVAFWCNPISGHATLYWYQQILGQGPKLLIQFQNNGVVDDSQLPKDRFSAERLKGVDSTLKIQPAKLEDSAVYLCASSLSTSPVIRELFFGEGSRLTVL.

The CDR3 here is CASSAQGALAEQYF. CDR3 DNA: TGTGCCAGCAGCGCCCAGGGGGCCCTAGCGGAGCAGTACTTC. J is TRBJ2-7 and V is TRBV3-1 (or the pseudogene TRBV3-2), with 8 bases aligning to TRBD1. The CDR3 contains 14 residues. Germline values: CDR1 LGHDT, CDR2 YNNKEL (reference sequence). V trimming: 5 bases; J trimming: 7 bases; junction bases outside the gene matches: 10.

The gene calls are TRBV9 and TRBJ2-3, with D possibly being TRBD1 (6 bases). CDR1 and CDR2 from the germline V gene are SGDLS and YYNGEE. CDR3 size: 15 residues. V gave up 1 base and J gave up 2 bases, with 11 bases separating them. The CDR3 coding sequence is TGTGCCAGCAGCGTAAGTCAGGGGAACACAGATACGCAGTATTTT. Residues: CASSVSQGNTDTQYF.

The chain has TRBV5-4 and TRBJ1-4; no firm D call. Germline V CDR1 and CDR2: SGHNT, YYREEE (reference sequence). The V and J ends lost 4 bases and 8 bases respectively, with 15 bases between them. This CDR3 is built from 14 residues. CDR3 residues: CASSVRGGLEKLFF. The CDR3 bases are TGTGCCAGCAGCGTACGGGGAGGATTAGAAAAACTGTTTTTT. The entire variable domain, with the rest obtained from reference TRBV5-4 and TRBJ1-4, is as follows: ETGVTQSPTHLIKTRGQQVTLRCSSQSGHNTVSWYQQALGQGPQFIFQYYREEENGRGNFPPRFSGLQFPNYSSELNVNALELDDSALYLCASSVRGGLEKLFFGSGTQLSVL.

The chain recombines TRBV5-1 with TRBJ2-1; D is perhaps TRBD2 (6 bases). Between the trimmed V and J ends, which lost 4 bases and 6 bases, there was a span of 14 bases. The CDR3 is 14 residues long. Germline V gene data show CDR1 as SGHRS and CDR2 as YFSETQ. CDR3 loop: CASSPGVQANEQFF. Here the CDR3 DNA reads TGCGCCAGCAGCCCGGGGGTCCAGGCCAATGAGCAGTTCTTC.

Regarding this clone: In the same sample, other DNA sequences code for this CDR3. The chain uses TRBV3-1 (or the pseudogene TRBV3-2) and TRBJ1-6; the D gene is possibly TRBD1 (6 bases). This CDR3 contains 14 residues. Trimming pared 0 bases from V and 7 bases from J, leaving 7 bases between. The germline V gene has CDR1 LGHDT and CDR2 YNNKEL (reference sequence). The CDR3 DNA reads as TGTGCCAGCAGCCAAGATAGGGGGAATTCACCCCTCCACTTT. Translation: CASSQDRGNSPLHF.

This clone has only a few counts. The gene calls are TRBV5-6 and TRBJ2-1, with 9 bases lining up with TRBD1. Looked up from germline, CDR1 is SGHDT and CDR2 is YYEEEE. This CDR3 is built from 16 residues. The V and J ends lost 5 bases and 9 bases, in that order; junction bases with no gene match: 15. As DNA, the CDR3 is TGTGCCAGCAGTCCAACACCGGGACAGGGCGGGGGTGAGCAGTTCTTC. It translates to CASSPTPGQGGGEQFF.

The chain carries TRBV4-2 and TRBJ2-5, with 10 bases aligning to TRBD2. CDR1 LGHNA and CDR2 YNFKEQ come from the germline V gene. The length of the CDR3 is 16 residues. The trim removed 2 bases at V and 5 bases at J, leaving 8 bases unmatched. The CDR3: CASSQPSGGAGETQYF. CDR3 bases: TGTGCCAGCAGCCAACCTAGCGGGGGCGCCGGGGAGACCCAGTACTTC.

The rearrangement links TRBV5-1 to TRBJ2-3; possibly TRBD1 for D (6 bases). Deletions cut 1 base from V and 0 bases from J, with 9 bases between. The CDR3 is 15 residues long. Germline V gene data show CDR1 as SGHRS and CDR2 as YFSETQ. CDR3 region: CASSLRDTSTDTQYF. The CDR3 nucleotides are TGCGCCAGCAGCTTGAGGGACACCAGCACAGATACGCAGTATTTT.

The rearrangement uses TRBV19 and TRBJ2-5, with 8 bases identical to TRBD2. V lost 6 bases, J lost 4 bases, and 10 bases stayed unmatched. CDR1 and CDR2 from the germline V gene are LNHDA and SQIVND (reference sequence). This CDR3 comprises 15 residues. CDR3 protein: CASSTGRADGETQYF. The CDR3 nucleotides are TGTGCCAGTAGCACCGGGAGGGCCGATGGAGAGACCCAGTACTTC.

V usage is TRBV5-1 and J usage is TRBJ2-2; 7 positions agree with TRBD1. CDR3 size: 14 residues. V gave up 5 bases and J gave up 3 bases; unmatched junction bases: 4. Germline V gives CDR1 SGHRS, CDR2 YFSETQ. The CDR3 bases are TGCGCCAGCAGGGGACAGATACACACCGGGGAGCTGTTTTTT. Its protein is CASRGQIHTGELFF.

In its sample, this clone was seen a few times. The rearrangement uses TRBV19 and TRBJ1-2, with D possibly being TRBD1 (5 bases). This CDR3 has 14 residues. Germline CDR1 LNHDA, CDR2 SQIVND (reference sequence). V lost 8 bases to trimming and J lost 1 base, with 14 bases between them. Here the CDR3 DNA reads TGTGCCAGTCTTGACAGCGCGTTTAACTATGGCTACACCTTC. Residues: CASLDSAFNYGYTF. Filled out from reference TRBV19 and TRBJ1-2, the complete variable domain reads DGGITQSPKYLFRKEGQNVTLSCEQNLNHDAMYWYRQDPGQGLRLIYYSQIVNDFQKGDIAEGYSVSREKKESFPLTVTSAQKNPTAFYLCASLDSAFNYGYTFGSGTRLTVV.

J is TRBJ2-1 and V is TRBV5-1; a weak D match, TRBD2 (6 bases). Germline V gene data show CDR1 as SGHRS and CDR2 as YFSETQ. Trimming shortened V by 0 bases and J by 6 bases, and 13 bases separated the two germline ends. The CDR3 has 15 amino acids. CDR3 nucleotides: TGCGCCAGCAGCTTGGGTGGTAGCGGCCCCAATGAGCAGTTCTTC. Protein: CASSLGGSGPNEQFF.

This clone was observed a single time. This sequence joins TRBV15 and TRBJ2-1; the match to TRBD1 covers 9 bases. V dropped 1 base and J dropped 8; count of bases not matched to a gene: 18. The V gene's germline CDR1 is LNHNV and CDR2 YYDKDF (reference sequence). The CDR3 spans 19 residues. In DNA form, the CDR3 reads TGTGCCACCAGCAGAGCAAGAGGACAGGGGCCGGAGTTCTTCGATGAGCAGTTCTTC. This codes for CATSRARGQGPEFFDEQFF.

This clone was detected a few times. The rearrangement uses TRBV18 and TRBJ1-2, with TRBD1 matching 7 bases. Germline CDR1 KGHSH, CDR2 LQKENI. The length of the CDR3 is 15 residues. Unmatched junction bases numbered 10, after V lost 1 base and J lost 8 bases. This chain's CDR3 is CASSPQGAGPDGYTF. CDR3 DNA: TGTGCCAGCTCACCACAGGGGGCTGGTCCCGACGGCTACACCTTC.

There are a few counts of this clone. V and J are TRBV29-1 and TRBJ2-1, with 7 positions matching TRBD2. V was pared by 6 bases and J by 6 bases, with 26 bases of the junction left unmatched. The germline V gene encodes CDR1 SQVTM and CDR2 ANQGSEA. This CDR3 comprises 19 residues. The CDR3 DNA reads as TGCAGCGTCATCTTCCGATCTAGCGGACATCCTACCCGAGGCAATGAGCAGTTCTTC. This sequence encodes CSVIFRSSGHPTRGNEQFF.

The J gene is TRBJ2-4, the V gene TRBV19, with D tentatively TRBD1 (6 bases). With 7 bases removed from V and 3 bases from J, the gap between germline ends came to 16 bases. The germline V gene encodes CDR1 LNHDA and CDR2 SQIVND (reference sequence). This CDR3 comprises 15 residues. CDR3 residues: CASKQQGGVKNIQYF. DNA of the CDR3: TGTGCCAGTAAACAACAGGGTGGGGTCAAAAACATTCAGTACTTC.

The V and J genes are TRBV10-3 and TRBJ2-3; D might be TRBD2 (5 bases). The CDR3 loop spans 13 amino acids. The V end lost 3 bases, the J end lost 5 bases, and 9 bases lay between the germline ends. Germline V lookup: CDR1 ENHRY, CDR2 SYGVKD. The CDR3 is CAISEFEGDTQYF. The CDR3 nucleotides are TGTGCCATCAGTGAATTCGAGGGAGATACGCAGTATTTT.

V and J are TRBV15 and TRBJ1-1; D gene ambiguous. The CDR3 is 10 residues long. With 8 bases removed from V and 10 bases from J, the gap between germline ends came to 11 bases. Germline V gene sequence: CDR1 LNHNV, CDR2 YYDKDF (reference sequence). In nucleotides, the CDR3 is TGTGCCACCGGTGGGAGCCCAGCTTTCTTT. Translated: CATGGSPAFF. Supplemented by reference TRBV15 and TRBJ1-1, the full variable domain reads DAMVIQNPRYQVTQFGKPVTLSCSQTLNHNVMYWYQQKSSQAPKLLFHYYDKDFNNEADTPDNFQSRRPNTSFCFLDIRSPGLGDTAMYLCATGGSPAFFGQGTRLTVV.

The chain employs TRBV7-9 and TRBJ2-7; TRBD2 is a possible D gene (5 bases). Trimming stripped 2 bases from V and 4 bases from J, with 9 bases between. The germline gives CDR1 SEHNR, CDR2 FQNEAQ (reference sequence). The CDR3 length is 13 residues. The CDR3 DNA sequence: TGTGCCAGCAGCTTATCGGGGAGTTACGAGCAGTACTTC. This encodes CASSLSGSYEQYF.

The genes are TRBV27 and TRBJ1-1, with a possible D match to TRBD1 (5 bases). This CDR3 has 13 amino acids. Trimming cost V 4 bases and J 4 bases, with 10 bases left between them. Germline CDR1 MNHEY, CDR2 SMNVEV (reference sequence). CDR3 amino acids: CASSYRGTTEAFF. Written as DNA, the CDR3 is TGTGCCAGCAGTTACCGGGGGACCACTGAAGCTTTCTTT.

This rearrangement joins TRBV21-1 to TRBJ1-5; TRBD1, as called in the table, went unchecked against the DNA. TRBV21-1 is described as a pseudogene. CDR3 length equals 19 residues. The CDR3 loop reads CASSPQTGTGVSQNQPQHF. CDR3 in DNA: TGTGCCAGCAGCCCTCAAACCGGGACAGGGGTGTCCCAAAATCAGCCCCAGCATTTT.

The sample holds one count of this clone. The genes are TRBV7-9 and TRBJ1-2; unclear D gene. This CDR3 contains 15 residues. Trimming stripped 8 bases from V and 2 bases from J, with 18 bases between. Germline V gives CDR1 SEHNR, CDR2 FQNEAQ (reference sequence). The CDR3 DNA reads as TGTGCCAGCGGCTCCCCGTCGACGGGGAACTATGGCTACACCTTC. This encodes CASGSPSTGNYGYTF.

The CDR3 DNA reads as TGTGCCAGCAGCTTGAACGGCGGTAACAATCAGCCCCAGCATTTT. Its protein product is CASSLNGGNNQPQHF. The chain couples TRBV5-5 to TRBJ1-5, with unresolved D. This CDR3 is built from 15 residues. V shed 1 base and J shed 3 bases, with 11 bases lying between them. Germline V gives CDR1 SGHKS, CDR2 YYEKEE (reference sequence).

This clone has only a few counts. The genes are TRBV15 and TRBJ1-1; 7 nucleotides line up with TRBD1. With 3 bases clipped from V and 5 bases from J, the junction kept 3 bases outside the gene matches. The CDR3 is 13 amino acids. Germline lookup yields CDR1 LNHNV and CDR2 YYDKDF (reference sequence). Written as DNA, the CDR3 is TGTGCCACCAGCAGGTGGGGACAGACTGAAGCTTTCTTT. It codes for CATSRWGQTEAFF. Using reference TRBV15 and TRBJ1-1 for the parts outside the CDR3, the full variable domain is DAMVIQNPRYQVTQFGKPVTLSCSQTLNHNVMYWYQQKSSQAPKLLFHYYDKDFNNEADTPDNFQSRRPNTSFCFLDIRSPGLGDTAMYLCATSRWGQTEAFFGQGTRLTVV.

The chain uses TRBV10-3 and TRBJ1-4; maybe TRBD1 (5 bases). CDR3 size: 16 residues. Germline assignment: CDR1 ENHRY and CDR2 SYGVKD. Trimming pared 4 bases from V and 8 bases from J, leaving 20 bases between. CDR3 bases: TGTGCCATCAGTGCGGGTTCAGGCGGTCCAGGGGAAAAACTGTTTTTT. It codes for CAISAGSGGPGEKLFF.

CDR3 in amino acids: CASSLEMSTEAFF. The CDR3 DNA follows: TGCGCCAGCAGCTTGGAAATGTCTACTGAAGCTTTCTTT. The J gene is TRBJ1-1, the V gene TRBV5-1; the D is unclear. The CDR3 loop spans 13 amino acids. Trimming shortened V by 0 bases and J by 5 bases, and 8 bases separated the two germline ends. Germline values: CDR1 SGHRS, CDR2 YFSETQ. Full variable domain (missing parts from reference TRBV5-1 and TRBJ1-1): KAGVTQTPRYLIKTRGQQVTLSCSPISGHRSVSWYQQTPGQGLQFLFEYFSETQRNKGNFPGRFSGRQFSNSRSEMNVSTLELGDSALYLCASSLEMSTEAFFGQGTRLTVV.

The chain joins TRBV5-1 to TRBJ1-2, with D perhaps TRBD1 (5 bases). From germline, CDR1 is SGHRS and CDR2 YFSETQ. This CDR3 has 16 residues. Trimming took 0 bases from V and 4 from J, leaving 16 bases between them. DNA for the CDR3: TGCGCCAGCAGCTTGGGACAGACCTTCAGGAGCTATGGCTACACCTTC. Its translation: CASSLGQTFRSYGYTF. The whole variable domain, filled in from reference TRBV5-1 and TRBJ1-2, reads KAGVTQTPRYLIKTRGQQVTLSCSPISGHRSVSWYQQTPGQGLQFLFEYFSETQRNKGNFPGRFSGRQFSNSRSEMNVSTLELGDSALYLCASSLGQTFRSYGYTFGSGTRLTVV.